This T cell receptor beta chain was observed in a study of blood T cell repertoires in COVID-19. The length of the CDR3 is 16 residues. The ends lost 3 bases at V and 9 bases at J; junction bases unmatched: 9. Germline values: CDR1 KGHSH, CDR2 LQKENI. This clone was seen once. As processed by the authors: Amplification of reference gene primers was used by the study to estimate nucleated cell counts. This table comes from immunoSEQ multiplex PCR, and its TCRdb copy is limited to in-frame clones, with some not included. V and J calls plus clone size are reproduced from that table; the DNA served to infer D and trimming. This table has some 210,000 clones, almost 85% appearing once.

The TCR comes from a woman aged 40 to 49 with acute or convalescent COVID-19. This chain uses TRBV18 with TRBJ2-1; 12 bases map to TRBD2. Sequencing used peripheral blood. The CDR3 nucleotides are TGTGCCAGCTCACCTACGACTAGCGGGAGCCTCGGTGAGCAGTTCTTC. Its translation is CASSPTTSGSLGEQFF.